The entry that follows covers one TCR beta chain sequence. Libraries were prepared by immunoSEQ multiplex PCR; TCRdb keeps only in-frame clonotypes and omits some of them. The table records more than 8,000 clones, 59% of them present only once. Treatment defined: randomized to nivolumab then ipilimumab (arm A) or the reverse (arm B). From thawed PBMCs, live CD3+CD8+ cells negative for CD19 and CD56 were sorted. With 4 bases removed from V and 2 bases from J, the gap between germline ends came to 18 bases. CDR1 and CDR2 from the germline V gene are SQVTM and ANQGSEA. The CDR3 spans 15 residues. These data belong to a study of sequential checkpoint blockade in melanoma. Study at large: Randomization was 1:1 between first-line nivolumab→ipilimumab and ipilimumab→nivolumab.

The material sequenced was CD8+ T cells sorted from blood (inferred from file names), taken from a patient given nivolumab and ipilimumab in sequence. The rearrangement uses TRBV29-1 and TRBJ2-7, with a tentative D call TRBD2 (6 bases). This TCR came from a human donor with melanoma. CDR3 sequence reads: CSVGAWRGPAYEQYF. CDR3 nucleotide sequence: TGCAGCGTTGGGGCTTGGCGGGGACCTGCCTACGAGCAGTACTTC.